Included here is one TCR beta chain sequence, with context. The CDR3 has 16 amino acids. Germline V gene sequence: CDR1 MGHRA, CDR2 YSYEKL. V shed 4 bases, J shed 1 base, and the junction held 6 bases outside the gene matches. The protocol was immunoSEQ multiplex PCR, while the TCRdb copy is restricted to in-frame clones and leaves out a portion. Here the sample spans approximately 90,000 clones, about 86% being singletons. The data were taken from a study of identifying expanded T cells in peripheral blood. The specimen sequenced was blood. The rearrangement links TRBV4-1 to TRBJ2-2; 7 bases match TRBD1. The TCR comes from a person aged 18-70 years in good health. CDR3 nucleotides: TGCGCCAGCAGCCCGATCCGGGACAGGAACACCGGGGAGCTGTTTTTT. Residues: CASSPIRDRNTGELFF.